The rows below give T cell receptor beta chains drawn from one sample of a study of blood T cell repertoires in COVID-19. The assay was immunoSEQ multiplex PCR, and TCRdb's table has in-frame clones only and misses some. Here the sample spans roughly 300,000 clones, approximately 85% being singletons. Material for sequencing was peripheral blood. The receptors stem from a woman between 45 and 60 years old with acute or convalescent COVID-19. CDR3s include the opening cysteine and the closing phenylalanine or tryptophan. The D gene is left open where the match is weak. The size of a clone is reported for some rows only, either as once, few or many, or as a class for expanded clones.

>TRBV5-4|-|TRBJ1-5|-
CASSPRPGNGQPQHF
TGTGCCAGCAGCCCGAGGCCCGGAAATGGTCAGCCCCAGCATTTT
>TRBV4-2|-|TRBJ2-1|TRBD2
CASSPGTSGANNEQFF
TGTGCCAGCAGCCCTGGGACTAGCGGGGCGAACAATGAGCAGTTCTTC
>TRBV5-6|once|TRBJ2-5|TRBD2
CASSLLAGVRETQYF
TGTGCCAGCAGCTTGCTAGCGGGAGTCCGGGAGACCCAGTACTTC
>TRBV6-6|-|TRBJ2-7|-
CASSYSNSGAYEQYF
TGTGCCAGCAGTTACTCGAATTCGGGGGCCTACGAGCAGTACTTC
>TRBV24-1|-|TRBJ1-4|-
CATSEGGGSEKLFF
TGTGCCACCAGTGAAGGGGGGGGCTCCGAAAAACTGTTTTTT
>TRBV30|-|TRBJ2-7|TRBD2
CAWSAAGLAIYEQYF
TGTGCCTGGAGTGCCGCGGGACTAGCGATATACGAGCAGTACTTC
>TRBV6-5|-|TRBJ2-5|-
CASTRQSQETQYF
TGTGCCAGCACGAGACAGTCCCAAGAGACCCAGTACTTC
>TRBV6-5|-|TRBJ2-4|TRBD1
CASSPSDREVYIQYF
TGTGCCAGCAGTCCTTCGGACAGGGAGGTTTACATTCAGTACTTC
>TRBV7-3|-|TRBJ2-1|-
CASSLFLGRGNEQFF
TGTGCCAGCAGCTTATTCCTCGGCAGGGGCAATGAGCAGTTCTTC
>TRBV11-1|few|TRBJ1-1|-
CASSFGSNTEAFF
TGTGCCAGCAGCTTTGGTAGCAACACTGAAGCTTTCTTT
>TRBV20-1|-|TRBJ2-1|-
CSATDLGLNEQFF
TGCAGTGCTACTGATCTAGGATTGAATGAGCAGTTCTTC
>TRBV4-2|-|TRBJ2-3|-
CASSQVGGTYTDTQYF
TGTGCCAGCAGCCAAGTAGGCGGGACTTATACAGATACGCAGTATTTT
>TRBV18|-|TRBJ2-5|TRBD1
CASSPPGQGEETQYF
TGTGCCAGCTCACCACCGGGACAGGGCGAAGAGACCCAGTACTTC
>TRBV30|once|TRBJ2-1|TRBD2
CAWTGAGALYNEQFF
TGTGCCTGGACCGGAGCGGGAGCCCTATACAATGAGCAGTTCTTC
>TRBV19|once|TRBJ1-1|TRBD1
CASSIDNHPQQGTEAFF
TGTGCCAGTAGTATCGACAACCACCCCCAACAGGGGACTGAAGCTTTCTTT
>TRBV5-1|-|TRBJ2-1|TRBD2
CASSPRLAGDLYNEQFF
TGCGCCAGCAGCCCGAGACTAGCGGGAGACCTCTACAATGAGCAGTTCTTC
>TRBV10-3|-|TRBJ2-3|-
CAISGGTGTDTQYF
TGTGCCATCAGTGGAGGGACTGGCACAGATACGCAGTATTTT
>TRBV18|-|TRBJ2-5|-
CASSPPAGQETQYF
TGTGCCAGCTCACCACCGGCGGGGCAAGAGACCCAGTACTTC
>TRBV4-3|-|TRBJ1-5|-
CASSQDQKQPQHF
TGCGCCAGCAGCCAAGATCAAAAACAGCCCCAGCATTTT
>TRBV5-1|-|TRBJ2-1|-
CASSLIVFGEQFF
TGCGCCAGCAGCTTGATAGTTTTCGGTGAGCAGTTCTTC
>TRBV28|-|TRBJ2-1|TRBD1
CASTPDRVGAYNEQFF
TGTGCCAGCACCCCCGACAGGGTAGGGGCCTACAATGAGCAGTTCTTC
>TRBV27|once|TRBJ1-6|TRBD1
CASSPTGGSPLHF
TGTGCCAGCAGTCCAACAGGGGGTTCACCCCTCCACTTT
>TRBV5-4|-|TRBJ1-1|-
CASSQSVGGMNTEAFF
TGTGCCAGCAGCCAATCAGTAGGGGGAATGAACACTGAAGCTTTCTTT
>TRBV7-8|once|TRBJ1-5|-
CASSLLANNQPQHF
TGTGCCAGCAGCTTACTGGCCAACAACCAGCCCCAGCATTTT
>TRBV5-4|once|TRBJ2-1|-
CASTPRSGYNEQFF
TGTGCCAGCACCCCCCGGTCAGGCTACAATGAGCAGTTCTTC
>TRBV15|-|TRBJ2-7|TRBD1
CATSRDRDRYEQYF
TGTGCCACCAGCAGAGATCGGGACAGGTACGAGCAGTACTTC
>TRBV20-1|-|TRBJ1-1|-
CSTTRVTEAFF
TGCAGTACTACCAGGGTTACTGAAGCTTTCTTT
>TRBV11-2|-|TRBJ2-7|-
CASSPRASSYEQYF
TGTGCCAGCAGCCCCAGGGCCAGCTCCTACGAGCAGTACTTC
>TRBV5-3|-|TRBJ1-2|-
CARSRRSTPPGYTF
TGTGCCAGAAGCCGCCGCAGTACCCCCCCTGGCTACACCTTC
>TRBV24-1|-|TRBJ2-1|TRBD2
CATSERKGLAGVNEQFF
TGTGCCACCAGTGAAAGAAAAGGACTAGCGGGAGTCAATGAGCAGTTCTTC
>TRBV7-8|-|TRBJ2-7|TRBD2
CASSLRGSGTYEQYF
TGTGCCAGCAGCTTAAGAGGTAGCGGGACCTACGAGCAGTACTTC
>TRBV5-1|-|TRBJ1-1|-
CASSLGEAMNTEAFF
TGCGCCAGCAGCTTGGGGGAGGCCATGAACACTGAAGCTTTCTTT
>TRBV3-1/TRBV3-2|-|TRBJ2-2|TRBD2
CASSQEWFGLAGEPGELFF
TGTGCCAGCAGCCAAGAATGGTTCGGGCTAGCGGGAGAACCCGGGGAGCTGTTTTTT
>TRBV27|-|TRBJ2-3|TRBD2
CASSLSPTSGPQGDTQYF
TGTGCCAGCAGTTTATCTCCGACTAGCGGGCCGCAGGGAGATACGCAGTATTTT
>TRBV18|-|TRBJ1-2|-
CASSPPAGLGYTF
TGTGCCAGCTCACCACCCGCGGGCCTGGGCTACACCTTC
>TRBV28|-|TRBJ2-7|-
CASSSGASYEQYF
TGTGCCAGCAGCTCGGGAGCGTCCTACGAGCAGTACTTC
>TRBV6-5|-|TRBJ1-5|-
CASSFRHNSNQPQHF
TGTGCCAGCAGTTTCAGACACAATAGCAATCAGCCCCAGCATTTT
>TRBV5-1|-|TRBJ2-1|TRBD2
CASSLAGTSGKQFF
TGCGCCAGCAGCTTGGCAGGGACTAGCGGAAAGCAGTTCTTC
>TRBV5-1|-|TRBJ2-7|TRBD2
CASSLAGGPPYEQYF
TGCGCCAGCAGCTTAGCGGGAGGGCCCCCCTACGAGCAGTACTTC
>TRBV19|once|TRBJ2-2|TRBD2
CASRGGRALNTGELFF
TGTGCCAGTAGAGGCGGGAGGGCCTTGAACACCGGGGAGCTGTTTTTT
>TRBV24-1|once|TRBJ1-1|-
CATSQTPGSEAFF
TGTGCCACCAGTCAGACCCCCGGGAGTGAAGCTTTCTTT
>TRBV30|-|TRBJ1-4|-
CAWRGRQGGVKLFF
TGTGCCTGGAGGGGGCGGCAGGGTGGCGTAAAACTGTTTTTT
>TRBV7-2|-|TRBJ1-1|-
CATQRRRRNTEAFF
TGTGCCACCCAGCGACGGAGACGGAACACTGAAGCTTTCTTT
>TRBV28|-|TRBJ2-1|-
CASSYGTSYNEQFF
TGTGCCAGCAGTTACGGTACCTCCTACAATGAGCAGTTCTTC
>TRBV30|-|TRBJ2-7|-
CAWSPPPGSEQYF
TGTGCCTGGAGCCCCCCTCCAGGGTCCGAGCAGTACTTC
>TRBV27|-|TRBJ1-3|-
CASRRGGSDSGNTIYF
TGTGCCAGCAGGAGGGGAGGGTCCGATTCTGGAAACACCATATATTTT
>TRBV12-3/TRBV12-4|-|TRBJ1-1|-
CASSLLGGTEAFF
TGTGCCAGCAGTTTGCTGGGGGGGACTGAAGCTTTCTTT